This T cell receptor (beta chain) was obtained from a study of blood T cells in healthy people across ages. With a J-beta primer mix and a sample-barcoded 5' primer, a second PCR ran roughly 6 to 11 cycles. TCRdb redid the calling of the 5' RACE reads with MiXCR, one entry per CDR3 protein. The sample yields about a million distinct CDR3 sequences, 35% to 45% seen once. Whole-study results and caveats: Donor CMV infection status was unknown, possibly confounding age-related changes in expanded clonotypes.

This clonotype was detected only a few times. Its antigen is not known. The sample taken for sequencing was blood. This TCR came from a man between 18 and 29 years old in good health.

The CDR3 here is CASSQQETGLYGYTF. CDR3 DNA: TGCGCCAGCAGCCAACAGGAAACCGGGCTCTATGGCTACACCTTC. The gene calls are TRBV4-3 and TRBJ1-2; D is uncertain. CDR3 length equals 15 residues. Trimming shortened V by 2 bases and J by 4 bases, and 14 bases separated the two germline ends. Germline assignment: CDR1 LGHNA and CDR2 YSLEER.